This is a list of T cell receptor beta chains from one sample in a study of blood T cell repertoires in COVID-19. Using immunoSEQ multiplex PCR, the repertoire was profiled, and TCRdb retains in-frame clones only, with some absent. This table has fewer than 350,000 clones, around 90% appearing once. The sample taken for sequencing was PBMCs or T cells enriched from blood (not recorded which). All receptors derive from a woman in her thirties or forties with acute COVID-19. Both conserved end residues are part of each CDR3. D genes are given only for firm matches. Where a row states a size, it is once, few, many or the class of an expanded clone; other rows omit it.

>TRBV6-5|NA|NA|TRBJ1-6
CASSLRGPSYNSPLHF
TGTGCCAGCAGTTTGAGAGGTCCCTCCTATAATTCACCCCTCCACTTT
>TRBV28|few|TRBD1|TRBJ2-3
CASSPQTGASTDTQYF
TGTGCCAGCAGTCCCCAGACAGGGGCCAGCACAGATACGCAGTATTTT
>TRBV7-9|once|NA|TRBJ2-1
CASSLDPGDEQFF
TGTGCCAGCAGCTTAGACCCGGGAGATGAGCAGTTCTTC
>TRBV19|NA|NA|TRBJ1-2
CASSTDKSPGGYTF
TGTGCCAGTAGTACAGACAAGTCTCCGGGTGGCTACACCTTC
>TRBV14|NA|TRBD2|TRBJ2-7
CASSPIAGGLDEQYF
TGTGCCAGCAGCCCCATAGCGGGAGGGCTCGACGAGCAGTACTTC
>TRBV5-1|NA|NA|TRBJ2-7
CASSIFEEGEQYF
TGCGCCAGCAGCATCTTCGAGGAGGGTGAGCAGTACTTC
>TRBV2|NA|NA|TRBJ1-1
CASRGQGLNTEAFF
TGTGCCAGCAGGGGGCAGGGGCTGAACACTGAAGCTTTCTTT
>TRBV28|NA|NA|TRBJ1-5
CASSGGGPGGAYGQPQHF
TGTGCCAGCAGTGGGGGAGGGCCGGGGGGCGCTTATGGTCAGCCCCAGCATTTT
>TRBV2|NA|TRBD2|TRBJ2-7
CASSREAGVSSEQYF
TGTGCCAGCAGTCGCGAGGCGGGAGTATCTTCCGAGCAGTACTTC
>TRBV3-1/TRBV3-2|NA|NA|TRBJ1-1
CASNLLGNTEAFF
TGTGCCAGCAACCTTCTCGGGAACACTGAAGCTTTCTTT
>TRBV27|NA|TRBD1|TRBJ1-2
CASSPDRHYGYTF
TGTGCCAGCAGTCCGGACAGGCACTATGGCTACACCTTC
>TRBV9|NA|NA|TRBJ1-6
CASSPTAGNGNSPLHF
TGTGCCAGCAGCCCCACCGCAGGGAATGGCAATTCACCCCTCCACTTT
>TRBV11-2|NA|TRBD2|TRBJ2-1
CASSLAGGNEQFF
TGTGCCAGCAGCTTAGCGGGGGGGAATGAGCAGTTCTTC
>TRBV28|NA|NA|TRBJ1-4
CASNRGNEKLFF
TGTGCCAGCAATCGGGGTAATGAAAAACTGTTTTTT
>TRBV25-1|NA|NA|TRBJ1-5
CASSEGPPKPQHF
TGTGCCAGCAGTGAAGGCCCCCCAAAGCCCCAGCATTTT
>TRBV7-3|NA|NA|TRBJ2-6
CASSLIGGTSGANVLTF
TGTGCCAGCAGCTTAATTGGGGGGACCTCTGGGGCCAACGTCCTGACTTTC
>TRBV19|NA|TRBD1|TRBJ1-5
CASSMDSTGGGNQPQHF
TGTGCCAGTAGTATGGACTCAACAGGGGGTGGCAATCAGCCCCAGCATTTT
>TRBV5-6|once|NA|TRBJ2-1
CASSLAVQSGWGEQFF
TGTGCCAGCAGCTTGGCGGTTCAGAGCGGGTGGGGGGAGCAGTTCTTC
>TRBV7-3|NA|TRBD2|TRBJ2-1
CASSSTGTRLYNEQFF
TGTGCCAGCAGCTCAACCGGGACTAGGCTCTACAATGAGCAGTTCTTC
>TRBV9|NA|TRBD2|TRBJ2-3
CASNQAGGSTSTDTQYF
TGTGCCAGTAACCAAGCGGGAGGCTCGACAAGCACAGATACGCAGTATTTT
>TRBV28|NA|TRBD1|TRBJ1-2
CASTRRQGAYYGYTF
TGTGCCAGCACCCGCCGACAGGGGGCATACTATGGCTACACCTTC
>TRBV2|NA|TRBD1|TRBJ1-4
CASREERGLYNEKLFF
TGTGCCAGCAGGGAAGAGAGGGGGCTCTATAATGAAAAACTGTTTTTT